Here is one T cell receptor beta chain with its context. Its antigen remains unknown. The sample comes from a study of cytomegalovirus exposure and HLA in healthy donors. At the level of the study: From HLA-typed donors, an early data release held about 85 million unique TCRs.

The study's findings and limits: A later analysis reportedly found that, within productive TCRs, an Asian-associated ancestry cluster had fewer N-insertions than the mean observed across the roughly 700 donors. In an earlier analysis, productive rearrangement rates for most beta V segments clustered near 87% or 30%. DRB1 showed the most TCR associations and HLA-C the fewest in a later analysis, as rates varied by HLA locus.

Both 60 Vbeta primers and 13 Jbeta primers went into the PCR. Repertoires were generated with immunoSEQ multiplex PCR, while TCRdb's copy carries only in-frame clones and drops some. Among around 150,000 clones listed, over 75% were seen once. Germline CDR1 reads SEHNR; CDR2 reads FQNEAQ (reference sequence). V lost 2 bases, J lost 8 bases, and 13 bases lay in between. The CDR3 has 15 residues. Sequenced sample: PBMCs. This chain links TRBV7-9 with TRBJ1-6, with D possibly TRBD1 on 5 matching bases. This clonotype was sampled from a woman between 40 and 50 years old in good health and CMV-seronegative. The CDR3 DNA is TGTGCCAGCAGCTTACAGGGAGGAGGGGATTCACCCCTCCACTTT. Amino acid sequence: CASSLQGGGDSPLHF.